These 21 T cell receptor beta chains came from one sample sequenced in a study of OX40 agonist ivuxolimab in advanced cancers. Sequencing used immunoSEQ multiplex PCR; TCRdb keeps in-frame clones, though not all of them. The data hold about 44,000 clones, with around 90% observed a single time. The starting material was CD4+ or CD8+ T cells sorted from blood, obtained in a trial of the OX40 agonist ivuxolimab. Receptors originate from an adult with an advanced solid tumor such as melanoma, head and neck, liver or kidney cancer.

The chain uses TRBV14 and TRBJ2-3; 7 bases match TRBD2. V was pared by 0 bases and J by 2 bases, with 14 bases of the junction left unmatched. This CDR3 contains 19 residues. Germline V CDR1 and CDR2: SGHDN, FVKESK. CDR3 sequence (DNA): TGTGCCAGCAGCCAAGATTGTAGGACTAGAAAGATTCACACAGATACGCAGTATTTT. It codes for CASSQDCRTRKIHTDTQYF.

The V gene is TRBV4-1, the J gene TRBJ1-2; D remains unclear. The CDR3 extends over 13 amino acids. V gave up 0 bases and J gave up 8 bases, with 10 bases separating them. Germline lookup yields CDR1 MGHRA and CDR2 YSYEKL. The CDR3 DNA sequence: TGCGCCAGCAGCCAAGAATCGAGGGCGGGCTACACCTTC. Its translation is CASSQESRAGYTF.

The chain joins TRBV19 to TRBJ1-5; no reliable D call. The CDR3 consists of 18 residues. V was pared by 1 base and J by 2 bases, with 18 bases between. Germline V lookup: CDR1 LNHDA, CDR2 SQIVND (reference sequence). The CDR3 DNA is TGTGCCAGTAGTATAGTCGTTAGGGTGCCCTTGGGCAATCAGCCCCAGCATTTT. Its translation is CASSIVVRVPLGNQPQHF. The whole variable domain, filled in from reference TRBV19 and TRBJ1-5, reads DGGITQSPKYLFRKEGQNVTLSCEQNLNHDAMYWYRQDPGQGLRLIYYSQIVNDFQKGDIAEGYSVSREKKESFPLTVTSAQKNPTAFYLCASSIVVRVPLGNQPQHFGDGTRLSIL.

This clone was recorded many times. The chain is built from TRBV28 and TRBJ1-4, with D tentatively TRBD1 (5 bases). Germline CDR1 MDHEN, CDR2 SYDVKM. CDR3 length: 15 amino acids. Between the trimmed V and J ends, which lost 5 bases and 6 bases, there was a span of 16 bases. The CDR3 coding sequence is TGTGCCAGCAGTACTCAACGGGGCGCTTATGAAAAACTGTTTTTT. It yields the protein CASSTQRGAYEKLFF. The variable domain in full, completed from reference TRBV28 and TRBJ1-4, reads DVKVTQSSRYLVKRTGEKVFLECVQDMDHENMFWYRQDPGLGLRLIYFSYDVKMKEKGDIPEGYSVSREKKERFSLILESASTNQTSMYLCASSTQRGAYEKLFFGSGTQLSVL.

This chain connects TRBV5-6 to TRBJ2-7; tentatively, D is TRBD1 (5 bases). Trimming stripped 0 bases from V and 0 bases from J, with 7 bases between. This CDR3 region has 14 residues. Germline CDR1 SGHDT, CDR2 YYEEEE. CDR3 amino acids: CASSLAGISYEQYV. The CDR3 nucleotides read TGTGCCAGCAGCTTGGCAGGGATCTCCTACGAGCAGTACGTC.

The rearrangement links TRBV7-8 to TRBJ2-7; D remains ambiguous. Germline CDR1 SGHVS, CDR2 FQNEAQ. The CDR3 spans 14 residues. V lost 1 base to trimming and J lost 2 bases, with 9 bases between them. CDR3 nucleotide sequence: TGTGCCAGCAGCTTAGGTACAGCCGCCTACGAGCAGTACTTC. Translation gives CASSLGTAAYEQYF.

DNA of the CDR3: TGTGCCAGCAGCTTGGGCGGAAATAGCAATCAGCCCCAGCATTTT. Protein sequence: CASSLGGNSNQPQHF. The V gene is TRBV7-8, the J gene TRBJ1-5; D unresolved. Germline V gene lookup returns CDR1 SGHVS and CDR2 FQNEAQ. The CDR3 runs to 15 residues. Trimming pared 3 bases from V and 0 bases from J, leaving 9 bases between.

The chain uses TRBV4-1 and TRBJ2-1, with no clear D. The V end was cut by 3 bases, the J end by 1 base, with 13 bases between. In germline, CDR1 is MGHRA, CDR2 YSYEKL. The CDR3 totals 16 residues. This CDR3 reads CASSHKDGISYNEQFF. CDR3 coding DNA: TGCGCCAGCAGCCACAAGGATGGGATATCCTACAATGAGCAGTTCTTC.

The chain joins TRBV11-2 to TRBJ2-2; 7 nucleotides agree with TRBD1. Per germline, CDR1 SGHAT and CDR2 FQNNGV. The J segment lost 4 bases and the V segment lost 7 bases, leaving 9 bases of the junction unmatched. This CDR3 comprises 15 residues. In nucleotides, the CDR3 is TGTGCCAGCAACGAGAAAAGGACAGGCACCGGGGAGCTGTTTTTT. This codes for CASNEKRTGTGELFF.

The V gene is TRBV7-9, the J gene TRBJ1-3, with D unclear. V lost 5 bases and J 2 bases, leaving 16 bases between the germline ends. Germline V CDR1 and CDR2: SEHNR, FQNEAQ (reference sequence). The CDR3 runs to 16 residues. The CDR3 here is CASSAKGTFTGNTIYF. The CDR3 DNA reads TGTGCCAGCAGCGCAAAGGGAACATTTACTGGAAACACCATATATTTT.

The chain links TRBV28 to TRBJ2-2; possibly TRBD2 for D (6 bases). Trimming pared 0 bases from V and 2 bases from J, leaving 13 bases between. This CDR3 has 17 residues. Germline V gives CDR1 MDHEN, CDR2 SYDVKM. This CDR3 reads CASSLWPGLPNTGELFF. CDR3 nucleotide sequence: TGTGCCAGCAGTTTATGGCCGGGACTTCCTAACACCGGGGAGCTGTTTTTT.

The chain joins TRBV7-8 to TRBJ1-5, with D unresolved. The CDR3 runs to 14 residues. Trimming took 0 bases from V and 6 from J, leaving 9 bases between them. From germline, CDR1 is SGHVS and CDR2 FQNEAQ. DNA for the CDR3: TGTGCCAGCAGCTTAGCCAGCGGGCGTCAGCCCCAGCATTTT. Translation: CASSLASGRQPQHF.

The genes are TRBV4-3 and TRBJ2-4, with a tentative D call TRBD1 (8 bases). The CDR3 spans 16 residues. From germline, CDR1 is LGHNA and CDR2 YSLEER. Trimming shortened V by 0 bases and J by 6 bases, and 15 bases separated the two germline ends. DNA of the CDR3: TGCGCCAGCAGCCAAGATAACAGGGGGAGGGGAAACATTCAGTACTTC. This gives the protein CASSQDNRGRGNIQYF.

CDR3 in amino acids: CASSGERGDQPQHF. Here the CDR3 DNA reads TGTGCCAGCAGCGGGGAAAGGGGAGATCAGCCCCAGCATTTT. The chain links TRBV11-2 to TRBJ1-5, with a weak D call TRBD1 (5 bases). Trimming removed 5 bases at V and 5 bases at J, with 13 bases between. The CDR3 contains 14 residues. Germline-derived CDR1 and CDR2 are SGHAT and FQNNGV.

The rearrangement links TRBV7-8 to TRBJ2-1; D is unresolved. The CDR3 runs to 13 residues. Trimming removed 2 bases at V and 7 bases at J, with 9 bases between. Per germline, CDR1 SGHVS and CDR2 FQNEAQ. CDR3: CASSLPPANEQFF. CDR3 DNA: TGTGCCAGCAGCTTACCCCCAGCGAATGAGCAGTTCTTC. Full variable domain (outside the CDR3, taken from reference TRBV7-8 and TRBJ2-1): GAGVSQSPRYKVAKRGQDVALRCDPISGHVSLFWYQQALGQGPEFLTYFQNEAQLDKSGLPSDRFFAERPEGSVSTLKIQRTQQEDSAVYLCASSLPPANEQFFGPGTRLTVL.

The J gene is TRBJ1-5, the V gene TRBV6-6; no clear D gene. CDR1 is MNHNY, CDR2 SVGAGI, per germline (reference sequence). The CDR3 has 16 amino acids. The V gene lost 2 bases and the J gene lost 5 bases, with 16 bases spanning the gap. As DNA, the CDR3 is TGTGCCAGCAGTTACCTACACCGTTTAAAGGATCAGCCCCAGCATTTT. It is translated as CASSYLHRLKDQPQHF.

The CDR3 sequence: CASTPGPSYNEQFF. In DNA, the CDR3 is TGTGCCAGTACCCCGGGACCCTCTTACAATGAGCAGTTCTTC. The rearrangement joins TRBV19 to TRBJ2-1; D tentatively reads TRBD1 or TRBD2 (5 bases each). The CDR3 is 14 residues long. V dropped 7 bases and J dropped 4 bases, with 14 bases sitting between them. Germline lookup yields CDR1 LNHDA and CDR2 SQIVND (reference sequence).

V and J are TRBV12-5 and TRBJ2-7; 11 nucleotides align to TRBD2. In germline, CDR1 is LGHNT, CDR2 FRNRAP. Trimming removed 0 bases from V and 1 base from J; junction bases left unmatched: 2. This CDR3 is 16 amino acids long. CDR3 nucleotide sequence: TGTGCTAGTGGTTTGGTAACTAGCGGGAGATCCTACGAGCAGTACTTC. Amino acids: CASGLVTSGRSYEQYF.

This clone was picked up one time. Other nucleotide sequences from this sample produce the same CDR3. The chain couples TRBV11-3 to TRBJ2-7; possibly TRBD1 or TRBD2 for D (6 bases each). V was cut by 7 bases and J by 2 bases, with 15 bases left in between. This CDR3 region has 14 residues. In germline, CDR1 is SGHNT, CDR2 YENEEA. The CDR3 nucleotides read TGTGCCAGCACCCCGGGGGCCTATCCCTACGAGCAGTACGTC. Protein product: CASTPGAYPYEQYV.

V usage is TRBV6-5 and J usage is TRBJ1-5, with D unclear. V dropped 7 bases and J dropped 1 base, with 8 bases sitting between them. CDR1 MNHEY and CDR2 SVGAGI come from the germline V gene. There are 13 residues in the CDR3. The CDR3 bases are TGTGCCAGCACCCCCGGGAGCAATCAGCCCCAGCATTTT. Translating gives CASTPGSNQPQHF.

The chain links TRBV6-1 to TRBJ2-3; D gene uncertain. CDR3 size: 16 residues. V lost 2 bases, J lost 4 bases, and 16 bases lay in between. Germline V CDR1 and CDR2: MNHNS, SASEGT. CDR3 protein: CASSEPLSRIPDTQYF. Written as DNA, the CDR3 is TGTGCCAGCAGTGAACCATTGTCTAGGATCCCAGATACGCAGTATTTT.